Below, 15 T cell receptor beta chains from the same sample are listed, as sequenced in a study of T cell responses to AZD1222 COVID-19 vaccine. Assay: immunoSEQ multiplex PCR; the TCRdb copy retains only in-frame clones and omits some. Counted here are more than 110,000 clones, 88% occurring once; the ten biggest clones make up approximately 3.7%. The specimen comprised peripheral blood, sampled on day 0 of AZD1222 vaccination. These receptors were taken from an adult in good health.

This chain uses TRBV20-1 with TRBJ1-2; tentatively, D is TRBD1 (5 bases). Germline lookup yields CDR1 DFQATT and CDR2 SNEGSKA (reference sequence). This CDR3 region has 11 residues. The V and J ends lost 6 bases and 7 bases respectively, with 12 bases between them. In nucleotides, the CDR3 is TGCAGTGCGAGGGGTGCTGGTGGCTACACCTTC. Translation gives CSARGAGGYTF.

This clone was counted a single time. The chain links TRBV6-2 or TRBV6-3 to TRBJ2-3, with unresolved D. Germline V gene data show CDR1 as MNHEY and CDR2 as SVGEGT. The germline V and J ends were trimmed by 2 bases and 4 bases, with 7 bases remaining between them. The CDR3 runs 13 residues. The CDR3 protein is CASSYPVPDTQYF. The CDR3 DNA reads as TGTGCCAGCAGTTACCCGGTGCCAGATACGCAGTATTTT.

V is TRBV9 and J is TRBJ1-5; possible D gene TRBD1, 6 bases. CDR3 length: 14 residues. Trimming shortened V by 0 bases and J by 5 bases, and 9 bases separated the two germline ends. Per germline, CDR1 SGDLS and CDR2 YYNGEE. In nucleotides, the CDR3 is TGTGCCAGCAGCGTAGGGACAGATTATCAGCCCCAGCATTTT. It encodes CASSVGTDYQPQHF.

This clone appeared a single time. The CDR3 sequence is CASSLGGSGTGYEQYF. Here the CDR3 DNA reads TGTGCCAGCAGCTTGGGTGGAAGCGGGACGGGCTACGAGCAGTACTTC. The chain is built from TRBV5-4 and TRBJ2-7; 7 nucleotides line up with TRBD2. This CDR3 comprises 16 residues. CDR1 SGHNT and CDR2 YYREEE come from the germline V gene (reference sequence). Unmatched junction bases numbered 9, after V lost 0 bases and J lost 3 bases.

This rearrangement joins TRBV6-1 to TRBJ1-1; 7 positions match TRBD1. The germline V gene encodes CDR1 MNHNS and CDR2 SASEGT. CDR3 length: 14 amino acids. V shed 3 bases, J shed 5 bases, and the junction held 6 bases outside the gene matches. The CDR3 here is CASSDPDRVTEAFF. The CDR3 coding sequence is TGTGCCAGCAGTGACCCCGACAGGGTAACTGAAGCTTTCTTT.

The chain combines TRBV3-1 (or the pseudogene TRBV3-2) with TRBJ2-7; TRBD1 matches at 7 bases. This CDR3 has 15 residues. Germline CDR1 and CDR2: LGHDT and YNNKEL (reference sequence). V was clipped by 4 bases and J by 9 bases; unmatched bases: 15. Here the CDR3 DNA reads TGTGCCAGCAGCCCCCTCCAGGGGGTTTCATTGAGGCAGTACTTC. Translation: CASSPLQGVSLRQYF.

The chain uses TRBV7-9 and TRBJ1-1, with 10 bases identical to TRBD1. The germline gives CDR1 SEHNR, CDR2 FQNEAQ (reference sequence). The CDR3 has 15 residues. Unmatched junction bases numbered 5, after V lost 4 bases and J lost 3 bases. The CDR3 sequence: CASSSRQGAHTEAFF. DNA of the CDR3: TGTGCCAGCAGCTCCCGACAGGGGGCGCACACTGAAGCTTTCTTT.

This rearrangement joins TRBV18 to TRBJ1-1; 9 bases are a match to TRBD1. CDR1 is KGHSH and CDR2 is LQKENI in the germline V gene. This CDR3 has 13 amino acids. J lost 5 bases, V lost 7 bases, and 5 bases had no gene match. The CDR3 coding sequence is TGTGCCAGCTACCAGGACAGGGGAACTGAAGCTTTCTTT. It specifies CASYQDRGTEAFF.

The chain links TRBV7-3 to TRBJ1-1; D ambiguous. CDR1 SGHTA and CDR2 FQGTGA come from the germline V gene. This CDR3 region has 15 residues. V gave up 5 bases and J gave up 10 bases, with 23 bases separating them. In DNA, the CDR3 is TGTGCCAGCAGCGAGGGATCCATCCTCGGCCCTGGAGCTTTCTTT. It encodes CASSEGSILGPGAFF.

This chain uses TRBV14 with TRBJ1-1; the D gene is possibly TRBD1 (6 bases). Looked up from germline, CDR1 is SGHDN and CDR2 is FVKESK. V was pared by 2 bases and J by 2 bases, with 15 bases between. The CDR3 loop spans 16 amino acids. CDR3 nucleotide sequence: TGTGCCAGCAGCCAATATGGGGGGCTGGGAAACACTGAAGCTTTCTTT. It specifies CASSQYGGLGNTEAFF. The full variable domain, in which reference TRBV14 and TRBJ1-1 provide the parts outside the CDR3, is EAGVTQFPSHSVIEKGQTVTLRCDPISGHDNLYWYRRVMGKEIKFLLHFVKESKQDESGMPNNRFLAERTGGTYSTLKVQPAELEDSGVYFCASSQYGGLGNTEAFFGQGTRLTVV.

The chain couples TRBV9 to TRBJ2-6; weak D call: TRBD1 (5 bases). The CDR3 covers 16 residues. The ends were cut back, 0 bases at V and 4 bases at J, with 11 bases in the middle. Germline loops: CDR1 SGDLS, CDR2 YYNGEE. CDR3 bases: TGTGCCAGCAGCGTAGATCAGGGCACCGGGGCCAACGTCCTGACTTTC. It translates to CASSVDQGTGANVLTF.

V usage is TRBV6-4 and J usage is TRBJ2-1; 11 bases are shared with TRBD2. This CDR3 comprises 17 residues. V was clipped by 5 bases and J by 3 bases; unmatched bases: 9. The germline V gene has CDR1 MRHNA and CDR2 SNTAGT. CDR3 sequence (DNA): TGTGCCAGCAGTCTTGCCCCCGGGACTAGCGGCTACAATGAGCAGTTCTTC. Protein sequence: CASSLAPGTSGYNEQFF.

The genes are TRBV7-2 and TRBJ2-1, with TRBD2 identical over 8 bases. Germline CDR1 reads SGHTA; CDR2 reads FQGNSA. V gave up 7 bases and J gave up 6 bases; unmatched junction bases: 8. The length of the CDR3 is 14 residues. Here the CDR3 DNA reads TGTGCCAGCACCCCGGGGGGACTAGGCAATGAGCAGTTCTTC. Its protein product is CASTPGGLGNEQFF.

V and J are TRBV30 and TRBJ1-5; D remains unclear. The CDR3 covers 13 residues. V gave up 2 bases and J gave up 2 bases, with 7 bases separating them. Germline assignment: CDR1 GTSNPN and CDR2 SVGIG (reference sequence). The CDR3 protein is CAWSQDGNQPQHF. The CDR3 nucleotides read TGTGCCTGGAGTCAAGACGGCAATCAGCCCCAGCATTTT. The variable domain in full, completed from reference TRBV30 and TRBJ1-5, reads SQTIHQWPATLVQPVGSPLSLECTVEGTSNPNLYWYRQAAGRGLQLLFYSVGIGQISSEVPQNLSASRPQDRQFILSSKKLLLSDSGFYLCAWSQDGNQPQHFGDGTRLSIL.

This clone was recorded a few times. The chain combines TRBV6-5 with TRBJ1-1; D gene unclear. CDR1 and CDR2 from the germline V gene are MNHEY and SVGAGI. Trimming cost V 2 bases and J 7 bases, with 5 bases left between them. This CDR3 region has 11 residues. The CDR3: CASSYLDEAFF. The DNA for the CDR3 is TGTGCCAGCAGTTACCTAGATGAAGCTTTCTTT.